These T cell receptor beta chains were read from a single sample in a study of cytomegalovirus exposure and HLA in healthy donors. The protocol was immunoSEQ multiplex PCR, while the TCRdb copy is restricted to in-frame clones and leaves out a portion. The sample carries about 140,000 clones, around 79% recorded once. The sample taken for sequencing was PBMCs. These receptors came from a female donor in good health and CMV-seronegative. Both conserved end residues are part of each CDR3. Each record gives: clone size, V gene, D gene, J gene, CDR3 protein, CDR3 DNA. The D gene is left open where the match is weak. Rows give clone size only sometimes, using once, few, many, or a class for an expanded clone.

.,TRBV11-2,.,TRBJ2-3,CASSRVGGQTSTDTQYF,TGTGCCAGCAGCCGAGTCGGAGGGCAGACAAGCACAGATACGCAGTATTTT
.,TRBV28,TRBD1,TRBJ1-2,CASSPTGVANYGYTF,TGTGCCAGCAGTCCTACAGGGGTGGCTAACTATGGCTACACCTTC
.,TRBV28,TRBD1,TRBJ1-2,CASSSYGQGDYGYTF,TGTGCCAGCAGTTCTTACGGACAGGGGGACTATGGCTACACCTTC
few,TRBV5-4,.,TRBJ2-7,CASSLYASSYEQYF,TGTGCCAGCAGCTTGTATGCCAGTTCCTACGAGCAGTACTTC
.,TRBV5-1,.,TRBJ2-7,CASSFPGDYEQYF,TGCGCCAGCAGCTTTCCGGGAGATTACGAGCAGTACTTC
.,TRBV5-1,.,TRBJ2-7,CASSWAGATSYEQYF,TGCGCCAGCAGCTGGGCAGGGGCGACTTCCTACGAGCAGTACTTC
.,TRBV5-1,.,TRBJ1-4,CASSFAREKLFF,TGCGCCAGCAGCTTCGCCAGGGAAAAACTGTTTTTT
.,TRBV7-9,TRBD2,TRBJ2-3,CASRQRTSGESTDTQYF,TGTGCCAGCAGACAACGAACTAGCGGGGAGAGCACAGATACGCAGTATTTT
.,TRBV18,TRBD1,TRBJ1-2,CASSLTGTYGYTF,TGTGCCAGCTCACTGACAGGGACCTATGGCTACACCTTC
.,TRBV20-1,.,TRBJ1-2,CSAMTEWGYTF,TGCAGTGCGATGACAGAGTGGGGCTACACCTTC
.,TRBV11-3,TRBD1,TRBJ1-4,CASSPRQGFNEKLFF,TGTGCCAGCAGCCCCAGACAGGGCTTTAATGAAAAACTGTTTTTT
.,TRBV28,.,TRBJ1-5,CASSPQTEYSNQPQHF,TGTGCCAGCAGTCCCCAGACAGAGTATAGCAATCAGCCCCAGCATTTT
.,TRBV5-4,TRBD2,TRBJ2-3,CASSLEPWLAGTDTQYF,TGTGCCAGCAGCTTAGAACCGTGGCTAGCGGGAACAGATACGCAGTATTTT
.,TRBV13,.,TRBJ2-7,CASSPRYEQYF,TGTGCCAGCAGTCCTCGTTACGAGCAGTACTTC
.,TRBV18,TRBD2,TRBJ2-3,CASSPPPTSGMGTQYF,TGTGCCAGCTCACCACCCCCGACTAGCGGGATGGGTACGCAGTATTTT
.,TRBV5-6,TRBD1,TRBJ1-5,CASSTRTGKNQPQHF,TGTGCCAGCAGCACGCGGACAGGGAAAAATCAGCCCCAGCATTTT
.,TRBV27,TRBD1,TRBJ1-5,CASSSRGQGANQPQHF,TGTGCCAGCAGTAGTAGGGGTCAGGGGGCCAATCAGCCCCAGCATTTT
.,TRBV6-5,.,TRBJ1-4,CASSYSRGEKLFF,TGTGCCAGCAGTTACTCAAGAGGTGAAAAACTGTTTTTT
.,TRBV7-3,.,TRBJ1-2,CASSLFGGYGYTF,TGTGCCAGCAGCTTATTCGGGGGCTATGGCTACACCTTC
.,TRBV19,TRBD2,TRBJ2-5,CASSPRTSGGRETQYF,TGTGCCAGTAGCCCCCGGACTAGCGGGGGGCGGGAGACCCAGTACTTC
.,TRBV10-3,.,TRBJ2-7,CAISEDSYEQYF,TGTGCCATCAGTGAAGACTCCTACGAGCAGTACTTC
.,TRBV7-9,TRBD1,TRBJ1-2,CASSPDRVNGYTF,TGTGCCAGCAGCCCCGACAGGGTCAATGGCTACACCTTC
.,TRBV5-4,.,TRBJ2-5,CASSLAGVLETQYF,TGTGCCAGCAGCTTGGCGGGAGTTCTCGAGACCCAGTACTTC
.,TRBV5-4,.,TRBJ1-4,CASSLEAGAAEKLFF,TGTGCCAGCAGCTTGGAGGCAGGGGCGGCTGAAAAACTGTTTTTT
.,TRBV7-3,TRBD2,TRBJ2-5,CASSSTSGGGPSAQYF,TGTGCCAGCAGCTCGACTAGCGGGGGGGGACCTTCGGCCCAGTACTTC
.,TRBV9,.,TRBJ1-1,CASSPQARGDTEAFF,TGTGCCAGCAGCCCCCAAGCCCGCGGGGACACTGAAGCTTTCTTT
.,TRBV5-1,.,TRBJ1-3,CASSLFRGMTSGNTIYF,TGCGCCAGCAGCTTGTTTCGGGGGATGACTTCTGGAAACACCATATATTTT
.,TRBV19,.,TRBJ2-1,CASSILGRPYNEQFF,TGTGCCAGTAGTATACTCGGGAGACCCTACAATGAGCAGTTCTTC
.,TRBV5-1,TRBD2,TRBJ2-1,CASSFDGGAGNEQFF,TGCGCCAGCAGCTTTGACGGGGGGGCCGGCAATGAGCAGTTCTTC
once,TRBV10-1,.,TRBJ2-1,CASSESGGYYNEQFF,TGCGCCAGCAGTGAGTCTGGCGGGTACTACAATGAGCAGTTCTTC
few,TRBV4-3,TRBD1,TRBJ1-2,CASSRQGEYGYTF,TGCGCCAGCAGCCGGCAGGGGGAATATGGCTACACCTTC
.,TRBV7-5,.,TRBJ2-4,CARSFGGSGELAKNIQYF,TGTGCCAGAAGCTTCGGGGGTAGCGGCGAGCTAGCCAAAAACATTCAGTACTTC
.,TRBV5-5,TRBD2,TRBJ2-2,CASSLAVAGGPGGELFF,TGTGCCAGCAGCTTGGCCGTCGCGGGGGGGCCTGGCGGGGAGCTGTTTTTT
.,TRBV7-7,.,TRBJ2-1,CASSFSSPPNMDEQFF,TGTGCTAGCAGCTTTAGTAGCCCCCCGAATATGGATGAGCAGTTCTTC
.,TRBV5-1,TRBD2,TRBJ2-7,CASSPVAGVLSYEQYF,TGCGCCAGCAGCCCCGTAGCGGGGGTCCTCTCCTACGAGCAGTACTTC
.,TRBV30,.,TRBJ1-2,CAWYSGREGTF,TGTGCCTGGTACTCGGGCAGGGAGGGCACCTTC
.,TRBV6-6,.,TRBJ2-3,CASVGTPTSTDTQYF,TGTGCCAGCGTCGGGACACCAACTAGCACAGATACGCAGTATTTT
few,TRBV6-5,.,TRBJ2-1,CASSHRRSSYNEQFF,TGTGCCAGCAGCCACCGGAGAAGCTCCTACAATGAGCAGTTCTTC
.,TRBV5-1,.,TRBJ2-5,CASSQTGWETQYF,TGCGCCAGCAGCCAGACTGGATGGGAGACCCAGTACTTC
.,TRBV28,.,TRBJ2-5,CASSSGQGTIKAQYF,TGTGCCAGCAGTTCGGGGCAGGGGACGATTAAGGCCCAGTACTTC
.,TRBV28,.,TRBJ2-7,CASTARAPRYEQYF,TGTGCCAGCACCGCGCGGGCACCCCGCTACGAGCAGTACTTC
.,TRBV7-2,TRBD1,TRBJ2-4,CASSFRDRDPIQYF,TGTGCCAGCAGCTTCCGGGACAGGGATCCCATTCAGTACTTC
few,TRBV19,.,TRBJ2-3,CASIRGGSEDTQYF,TGTGCCAGTATCCGTGGGGGGAGCGAAGATACGCAGTATTTT
.,TRBV6-5,TRBD1,TRBJ1-2,CASSLQGRYGYTF,TGTGCCAGCAGCCTACAGGGGCGTTATGGCTACACCTTC
.,TRBV19,.,TRBJ2-5,CASSIVGQSQETQYF,TGTGCCAGTAGTATAGTAGGACAGTCCCAAGAGACCCAGTACTTC
.,TRBV7-2,.,TRBJ1-5,CASSPPGALPNQPQHF,TGTGCCAGCAGCCCCCCAGGGGCGCTCCCTAATCAGCCCCAGCATTTT
.,TRBV13,.,TRBJ2-1,CASSSPLQARSYNEQFF,TGTGCCAGCAGCTCTCCTTTACAGGCCCGCTCCTACAATGAGCAGTTCTTC
.,TRBV4-3,TRBD1,TRBJ1-2,CASSSTGAGGYTF,TGCGCCAGCAGCTCTACAGGGGCGGGGGGCTACACCTTC